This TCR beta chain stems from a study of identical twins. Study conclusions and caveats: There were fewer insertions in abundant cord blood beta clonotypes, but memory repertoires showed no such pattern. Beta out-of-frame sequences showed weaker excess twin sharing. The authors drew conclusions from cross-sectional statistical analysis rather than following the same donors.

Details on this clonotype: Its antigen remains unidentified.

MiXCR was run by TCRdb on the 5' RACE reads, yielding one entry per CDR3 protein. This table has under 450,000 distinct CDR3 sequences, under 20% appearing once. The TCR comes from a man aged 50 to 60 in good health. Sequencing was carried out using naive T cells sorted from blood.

The CDR3 here is CASSLNGRGTGELFF. CDR3 coding DNA: TGTGCCAGCAGTTTAAACGGGAGGGGCACCGGGGAGCTGTTTTTT. The chain links TRBV12-3 or TRBV12-4 to TRBJ2-2; 8 nucleotides agree with TRBD2. The CDR3 sequence is 15 residues long. J lost 4 bases, V lost 2 bases, and 3 bases had no gene match.